The T cell receptor (beta chain) described here comes from a study of cytomegalovirus exposure and HLA in healthy donors. The CDR3 contains 16 residues. Trimming took 5 bases from V and 2 from J; bases not matched to a gene: 7. Germline V gene lookup returns CDR1 MNHEY and CDR2 SMNVEV (reference sequence). PCR primers comprised 60 Vbeta and 13 Jbeta primers. The protocol was immunoSEQ multiplex PCR, while the TCRdb copy is restricted to in-frame clones and leaves out a portion. The sample lists approximately 190,000 clones, approximately 78% occurring once. The source of this sequence is a woman between 18 and 29 years old in good health and CMV-seronegative. The sample taken for sequencing was PBMCs. The J gene is TRBJ2-3, the V gene TRBV27, with 10 bases that match TRBD1. The CDR3 nucleotides are TGTGCCAGCAGTCTTACCGGGACAGGGGTCACAGATACGCAGTATTTT. Translated, it gives CASSLTGTGVTDTQYF.